This T cell receptor (beta chain) was recorded in a study of Graves' ophthalmopathy and Graves' hyperthyroidism. Overall study findings and caveats: Thyroid clonotypes that were expanded above 0.001 frequency mostly also appeared in blood.

This clonotype was detected a few times. The antigen is unknown. Amplification of TCR beta CDR3 regions used RNA transcripts. An initial RT-PCR round employing HTBI primers preceded a second-round multiplex PCR. MiXCR, applied by TCRdb to the multiplex PCR reads, yields one record per CDR3 protein. The sample yields around 1.1 million distinct CDR3 sequences, 35% to 40% seen once. V lost 0 bases to trimming and J lost 3 bases, with 8 bases between them. Germline CDR1 and CDR2: GTSNPN and SVGIG (reference sequence). The CDR3 runs to 13 residues. Reliance was placed on clinical symptoms, serum thyroxine, TRAb, thyroid ultrasound and orbital computed tomography for diagnosis.

V usage is TRBV30 and J usage is TRBJ1-1; no clear D. This receptor was identified in an adult man with Graves' hyperthyroidism. Sequencing input: peripheral blood or thyroid tissue (not recorded which). The CDR3 is CAWSVDGYTEAFF. The CDR3 nucleotides read TGTGCCTGGAGTGTAGATGGGTACACTGAAGCTTTCTTT.